This TCR beta chain was retrieved from a study of CD8+ T cells in alopecia areata. Overall study: Treatment comprised oral tofacitinib, 5 to 10 mg twice daily, in treated patients. Study-level results: Clonality in lesional scalp, especially alopecia totalis/universalis, exceeded that of normal scalp. Patients shared TCRs less clearly than mice did, possibly owing to HLA.

Remarks on this clone: Its specificity is not known.

Alopecia areata patients provided lesional scalp punch biopsies and peripheral blood. The germline V and J ends were trimmed by 4 bases and 5 bases, with 6 bases remaining between them. CDR1 and CDR2 from the germline V gene are PRHDT and FYEKMQ (reference sequence). The CDR3 spans 11 residues. Extraction and reverse transcription of RNA yielded cDNA as the sequencing template. TCRdb's copy holds only in-frame clones and misses some; the assay was immunoSEQ multiplex PCR. Of about 180,000 clones in the sample, 59% were seen once. This specimen was CD4+ T cells sorted from blood, taken at week 0. The chain recombines TRBV13 with TRBJ2-7, with no clear D. This sequence was found in a human donor with alopecia areata. In DNA form, the CDR3 reads TGTGCCAGCAGCTCCCTTCACGAGCAGTACTTC. This translates into CASSSLHEQYF.